These 27 T cell receptor beta chains were sequenced from one sample in a study of T cell responses to AZD1222 COVID-19 vaccine. TCRdb's table, derived via immunoSEQ multiplex PCR, lists solely in-frame clones and lacks some. The table records roughly 150,000 clones, more than 90% of them present only once. The sample consisted of peripheral blood, taken 28 days after the second AZD1222 dose. Every receptor here comes from an adult who received the AZD1222 COVID-19 vaccine.

This chain connects TRBV7-2 to TRBJ1-1; 10 bases are a match to TRBD1. CDR3 size: 14 residues. The V segment lost 5 bases and the J segment 4 bases; nucleotides outside the gene matches: 4. The germline V gene has CDR1 SGHTA and CDR2 FQGNSA. The CDR3 bases are TGTGCCAGCAGCCCCTGGACAGGGGGCACTGAAGCTTTCTTT. It specifies CASSPWTGGTEAFF.

For the CDR3, the DNA is TGTGCCAGCTCACCATCCAGGGAGACAGATACGCAGTATTTT. Its translation is CASSPSRETDTQYF. The chain carries TRBV18 and TRBJ2-3; D may correspond to TRBD1 or TRBD2 (5 bases each). The CDR3 consists of 14 residues. Between the trimmed V and J ends, which lost 2 bases and 3 bases, there was a span of 9 bases. CDR1 KGHSH and CDR2 LQKENI come from the germline V gene.

This clone was observed a single time. This chain connects TRBV7-2 to TRBJ2-2; TRBD2 agrees at 11 bases. CDR1 SGHTA and CDR2 FQGNSA come from the germline V gene. The V and J ends lost 5 bases and 12 bases, in that order; junction bases with no gene match: 17. This CDR3 has 17 residues. This CDR3 reads CASSPTGVAGGPWQLFF. The CDR3 bases are TGTGCCAGCAGCCCCACGGGCGTAGCGGGAGGGCCCTGGCAGCTGTTTTTT.

A single count supports this clone. CDR3 DNA sequence: TGTGCCAGCAGCCTCGGGGGCAGCACAGATACGCAGTATTTT. Its protein product is CASSLGGSTDTQYF. The chain employs TRBV5-4 and TRBJ2-3, with D perhaps being TRBD1 or TRBD2 (6 bases each). The CDR3 runs to 14 residues. Germline-derived CDR1 and CDR2 are SGHNT and YYREEE (reference sequence). V was shortened by 4 bases and J by 0 bases, with 9 bases between the two germline ends.

This clone has just a few counts. The chain has TRBV6-5 and TRBJ1-6; TRBD1 is a possible D gene (6 bases). CDR3 length: 16 residues. Germline assignment: CDR1 MNHEY and CDR2 SVGAGI. V was shortened by 3 bases and J by 7 bases, with 16 bases between the two germline ends. The CDR3 loop reads CASSYKWGGSNSPLHF. CDR3 coding DNA: TGTGCCAGCAGTTATAAATGGGGGGGCTCGAATTCACCCCTCCACTTT.

In its sample, this clone was seen a few times. The chain carries TRBV18 and TRBJ1-4; the D gene is possibly TRBD1 (5 bases). This CDR3 has 13 residues. Germline loops: CDR1 KGHSH, CDR2 LQKENI. V was pared by 6 bases and J by 4 bases, with 9 bases between. In DNA form, the CDR3 reads TGTGCCAGCTCCGGGGCAATTAATGAAAAACTGTTTTTT. Protein sequence: CASSGAINEKLFF.

The V gene is TRBV14, the J gene TRBJ2-1, with D maybe TRBD2 (5 bases). CDR3 length equals 13 residues. Germline V gene lookup returns CDR1 SGHDN and CDR2 FVKESK. V shed 9 bases and J shed 9 bases, with 18 bases lying between them. CDR3: CASRGSNWGEQFF. The DNA for the CDR3 is TGTGCCAGTCGGGGTTCAAACTGGGGTGAGCAGTTCTTC.

The chain links TRBV5-1 to TRBJ1-2; no firm D call. Germline CDR1 reads SGHRS; CDR2 reads YFSETQ. The CDR3 runs to 12 residues. Trimming pared 3 bases from V and 8 bases from J, leaving 11 bases between. This CDR3 reads CASSWGSGGYTF. DNA of the CDR3: TGCGCCAGCAGCTGGGGATCAGGAGGCTACACCTTC.

The chain's CDR3 is CASSTGTAGNTIYF. CDR3 bases: TGTGCCAGCAGCACAGGGACAGCTGGAAACACCATATATTTT. This chain connects TRBV7-2 to TRBJ1-3; 7 nucleotides agree with TRBD1. Germline V CDR1 and CDR2: SGHTA, FQGNSA. CDR3 length: 14 amino acids. J lost 2 bases, V lost 5 bases, and 3 bases had no gene match.

The rearrangement uses TRBV7-2 and TRBJ1-3; no reliable D call. This CDR3 region has 15 residues. V was trimmed by 2 bases and J by 0 bases, leaving 8 bases between them. Per germline, CDR1 SGHTA and CDR2 FQGNSA. CDR3 DNA sequence: TGTGCCAGCAGCTTATACAGCCTCTCTGGAAACACCATATATTTT. As protein: CASSLYSLSGNTIYF.

This clone was counted once. V gene TRBV19 combines with J gene TRBJ1-6; D remains unclear. The V end was cut by 9 bases, the J end by 9 bases, with 18 bases between. Germline V gives CDR1 LNHDA, CDR2 SQIVND (reference sequence). This CDR3 spans 14 amino acids. The CDR3 nucleotides read TGTGCCAGCGCGACGGGGTTGGCTTCTTCACCCCTCCACTTT. Translated: CASATGLASSPLHF.

V gene TRBV24-1 combines with J gene TRBJ1-2; D possibly corresponds to TRBD1 (5 bases). V lost 4 bases, J lost 2 bases, and 13 bases lay in between. The germline V gene encodes CDR1 KGHDR and CDR2 SFDVKD. This CDR3 contains 15 residues. The CDR3 bases are TGTGCCACCAGTGAGGGGACCGGGAGGAACTATGGCTACACCTTC. It translates to CATSEGTGRNYGYTF.

The J gene is TRBJ2-5, the V gene TRBV5-1; 12 bases match TRBD2. The germline V gene encodes CDR1 SGHRS and CDR2 YFSETQ. Trimming at V came to 6 bases and at J to 3 bases, leaving 9 bases not matched to a gene. The CDR3 has 16 residues. The CDR3 DNA reads TGCGCCAGCAACTCACGACTAGCGGGGGATAAAGAGACCCAGTACTTC. It specifies CASNSRLAGDKETQYF. Based on the CDR3 plus reference TRBV5-1 and TRBJ2-5, the full variable domain is KAGVTQTPRYLIKTRGQQVTLSCSPISGHRSVSWYQQTPGQGLQFLFEYFSETQRNKGNFPGRFSGRQFSNSRSEMNVSTLELGDSALYLCASNSRLAGDKETQYFGPGTRLLVL.

V and J are TRBV4-1 and TRBJ1-2; D ambiguous. V gave up 0 bases and J gave up 0 bases, with 8 bases separating them. This CDR3 is 15 amino acids long. Germline CDR1 and CDR2: MGHRA and YSYEKL. The CDR3 region has the DNA TGCGCCAGCAGCCAAGATTCCGGAGCTAACTATGGCTACACCTTC. Amino acid sequence: CASSQDSGANYGYTF.

The genes are TRBV5-1 and TRBJ2-7, with D unclear. The germline V gene encodes CDR1 SGHRS and CDR2 YFSETQ. The CDR3 spans 16 residues. Trimming cost V 0 bases and J 2 bases, with 15 bases left between them. The chain's CDR3 is CASSLVPDRPPYEQYF. Here the CDR3 DNA reads TGCGCCAGCAGCTTGGTCCCGGACCGTCCACCCTACGAGCAGTACTTC.

The chain is built from TRBV10-2 and TRBJ1-5; the D gene is possibly TRBD1 (5 bases). This CDR3 is 16 amino acids long. CDR1 and CDR2 from the germline V gene are WSHSY and SAAADI. V lost 9 bases and J lost 6, with 24 bases in between. CDR3 sequence reads: CASSGTDIGIRQPQHF. The CDR3 DNA reads TGCGCCAGTTCCGGGACCGACATAGGTATACGTCAGCCCCAGCATTTT.

The rearrangement links TRBV18 to TRBJ1-5; D uncertain. Between the trimmed V and J ends, which lost 5 bases and 7 bases, there was a span of 12 bases. Germline V gives CDR1 KGHSH, CDR2 LQKENI. The CDR3 spans 13 residues. CDR3 in amino acids: CASSRAFDQPQHF. Written as DNA, the CDR3 is TGTGCCAGCTCAAGGGCATTTGACCAGCCCCAGCATTTT.

The gene calls are TRBV19 and TRBJ2-2; perhaps TRBD2 as D (6 bases). The CDR3 is made up of 13 amino acids. V lost 5 bases to trimming and J lost 5 bases, with 9 bases between them. Germline V gives CDR1 LNHDA, CDR2 SQIVND (reference sequence). The CDR3, as DNA: TGTGCCAGTAGTCGCGGGGATACCGGGGAGCTGTTTTTT. Residues: CASSRGDTGELFF.

The genes are TRBV5-1 and TRBJ1-2, with D perhaps matching TRBD1 (5 bases). The CDR3 loop spans 15 amino acids. Per the germline V gene, CDR1 is SGHRS and CDR2 is YFSETQ. Trimming left V 1 base short and J 3 bases short, with 13 bases between. The CDR3 reads CASSLQLGHDYGYTF. The DNA for the CDR3 is TGCGCCAGCAGCTTGCAATTGGGGCACGACTATGGCTACACCTTC.

This clone was detected only once. CDR3 sequence reads: CASSPPDRYSVNEQFF. DNA of the CDR3: TGTGCCAGCTCACCACCAGACCGTTATTCCGTCAATGAGCAGTTCTTC. The chain carries TRBV18 and TRBJ2-1, with D unclear. Germline-derived CDR1 and CDR2 are KGHSH and LQKENI. The CDR3 length is 16 residues. With 0 bases removed from V and 6 bases from J, the gap between germline ends came to 15 bases.

The chain links TRBV10-1 to TRBJ1-5; D is ambiguous. Germline loops: CDR1 WNHNN, CDR2 SYGVQD (reference sequence). The CDR3 runs 14 residues. The V end lost 10 bases, the J end lost 0 bases, and 13 bases lay between the germline ends. This chain's CDR3 is CAKPPSSSNQPQHF. In DNA form, the CDR3 reads TGCGCCAAACCCCCCTCTAGTAGCAATCAGCCCCAGCATTTT.

This chain uses TRBV9 with TRBJ1-2, with 8 bases matching TRBD1. This CDR3 is built from 17 residues. Trimming at V came to 0 bases and at J to 0 bases, leaving 7 bases not matched to a gene. Germline assignment: CDR1 SGDLS and CDR2 YYNGEE. CDR3 in DNA: TGTGCCAGCAGCGTAGCGACAGGGGCGAAAACTAACTATGGCTACACCTTC. Amino acid sequence: CASSVATGAKTNYGYTF.

In this sample, this clone turned up once. The chain links TRBV30 to TRBJ1-1; D remains unclear. Germline V gene lookup returns CDR1 GTSNPN and CDR2 SVGIG (reference sequence). V lost 6 bases, J lost 3 bases, and 8 bases lay in between. This CDR3 region has 11 residues. In nucleotides, the CDR3 is TGTGCCTGCGATAAGGACACTGAAGCTTTCTTT. Amino acid sequence: CACDKDTEAFF.

The CDR3 sequence is CASSLARGGGYTF. DNA for the CDR3: TGTGCCAGCAGCTTAGCAAGGGGAGGCGGCTACACCTTC. The J gene is TRBJ1-2, the V gene TRBV7-2; D is perhaps TRBD1 (5 bases). CDR1 is SGHTA and CDR2 is FQGNSA in the germline V gene. V was clipped by 0 bases and J by 8 bases, with 10 bases between them. The CDR3 has 13 residues.

J is TRBJ2-7 and V is TRBV24-1; 13 bases are a match to TRBD2. The CDR3 consists of 16 residues. Looked up from germline, CDR1 is KGHDR and CDR2 is SFDVKD. Unmatched junction bases numbered 4, after V lost 6 bases and J lost 0 bases. This chain's CDR3 is CATSPGTSGNSYEQYF. The CDR3 DNA sequence: TGTGCCACCAGTCCCGGGACTAGCGGGAACTCCTACGAGCAGTACTTC.

V gene TRBV19 combines with J gene TRBJ1-2; weak D call: TRBD1 (5 bases). CDR1 LNHDA and CDR2 SQIVND come from the germline V gene (reference sequence). V was clipped by 6 bases and J by 4 bases, with 9 bases between them. This CDR3 has 12 residues. The CDR3 coding sequence is TGTGCCAGTAGGACAGCAGGCTATGGCTACACCTTC. This codes for CASRTAGYGYTF.

This chain links TRBV3-1 (or the pseudogene TRBV3-2) with TRBJ1-3, with D perhaps matching TRBD1 (6 bases). CDR1 and CDR2 from the germline V gene are LGHDT and YNNKEL (reference sequence). This CDR3 is 17 amino acids long. V was pared by 3 bases and J by 4 bases, with 19 bases between. The CDR3 nucleotides are TGTGCCAGCAGCCAGCCTTGGGGGGCCAAAGGCGGAAACACCATATATTTT. Translating gives CASSQPWGAKGGNTIYF.